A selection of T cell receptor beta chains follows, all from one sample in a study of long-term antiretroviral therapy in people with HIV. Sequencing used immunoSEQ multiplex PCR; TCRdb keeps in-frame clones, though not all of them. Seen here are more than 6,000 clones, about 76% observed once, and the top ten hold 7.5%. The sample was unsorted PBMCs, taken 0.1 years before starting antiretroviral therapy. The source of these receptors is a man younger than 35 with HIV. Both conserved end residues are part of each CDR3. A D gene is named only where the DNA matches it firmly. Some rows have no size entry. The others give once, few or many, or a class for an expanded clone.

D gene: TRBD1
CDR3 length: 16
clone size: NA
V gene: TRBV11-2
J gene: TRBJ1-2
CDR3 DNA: TGTGCCAGCAGCCCAGGACAGGGGCCGCGAAGCTATGGCTACACCTTC
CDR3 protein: CASSPGQGPRSYGYTF

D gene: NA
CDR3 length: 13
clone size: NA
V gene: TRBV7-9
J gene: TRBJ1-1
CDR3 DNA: TGTGCCAGCAGCTTAGACCTAAACACTGAAGCTTTCTTT
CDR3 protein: CASSLDLNTEAFF

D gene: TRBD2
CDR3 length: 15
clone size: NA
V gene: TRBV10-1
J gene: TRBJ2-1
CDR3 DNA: TGCGCCAGCAGTGAGTCAGTAGCGGGGGCGACTGAGCAGTTCTTC
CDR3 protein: CASSESVAGATEQFF

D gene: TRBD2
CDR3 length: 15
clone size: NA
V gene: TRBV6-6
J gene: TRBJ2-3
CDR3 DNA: TGTGCCAGCACCCTCGGACTAGCTATTGGAGATACGCAGTATTTT
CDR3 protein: CASTLGLAIGDTQYF

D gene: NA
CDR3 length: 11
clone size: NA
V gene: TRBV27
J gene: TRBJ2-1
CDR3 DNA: TGTGCCAGCAGTTTTGGGGGTGAGCAGTTCTTC
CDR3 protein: CASSFGGEQFF

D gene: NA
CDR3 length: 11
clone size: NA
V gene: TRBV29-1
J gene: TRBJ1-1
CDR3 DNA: TGCAGCGTATTTGGCGGCACTGAAGCTTTCTTT
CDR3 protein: CSVFGGTEAFF

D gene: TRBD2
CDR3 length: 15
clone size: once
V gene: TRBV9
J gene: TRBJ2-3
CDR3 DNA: TGTGCCAGCAGCGGACCGGGACTAGCAACAGATACGCAGTATTTT
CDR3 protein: CASSGPGLATDTQYF

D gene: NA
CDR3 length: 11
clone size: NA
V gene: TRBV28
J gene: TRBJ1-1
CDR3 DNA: TGTGCCAGCTTGGGGTATACTGAAGCTTTCTTT
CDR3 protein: CASLGYTEAFF

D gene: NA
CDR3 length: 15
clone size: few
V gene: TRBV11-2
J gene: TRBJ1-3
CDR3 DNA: TGTGCCAGCAGCGAGGGGCTAAACTCTGGAAACACCATATATTTT
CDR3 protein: CASSEGLNSGNTIYF

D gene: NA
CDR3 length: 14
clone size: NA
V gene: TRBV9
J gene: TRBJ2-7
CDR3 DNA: TGTGCCAGCAGCGTAGTGGGGGAGAGCTACGAGCAGTACTTC
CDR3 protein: CASSVVGESYEQYF

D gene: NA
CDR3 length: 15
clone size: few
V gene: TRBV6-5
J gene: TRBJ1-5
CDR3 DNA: TGTGCCAGCAGTTACTCAGTACGAGGCAATCAGCCCCAGCATTTT
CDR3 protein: CASSYSVRGNQPQHF

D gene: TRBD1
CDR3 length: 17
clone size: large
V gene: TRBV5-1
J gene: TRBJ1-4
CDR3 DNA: TGCGCCAGCAGTGGACAGGGCACCGCCGTTGGTAATGAAAAACTGTTTTTT
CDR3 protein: CASSGQGTAVGNEKLFF

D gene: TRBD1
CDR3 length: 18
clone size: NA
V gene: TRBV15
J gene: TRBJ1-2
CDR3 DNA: TGTGCCACCAGCAGAGATAGCGGGACAGTTGCGCGAGGCTATGGCTACACCTTC
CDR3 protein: CATSRDSGTVARGYGYTF

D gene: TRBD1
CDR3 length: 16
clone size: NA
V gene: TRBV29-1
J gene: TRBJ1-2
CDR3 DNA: TGCAGCGTTGAAGGGGGGGCACAGGGGGCTGGCTATGGCTACACCTTC
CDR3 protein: CSVEGGAQGAGYGYTF

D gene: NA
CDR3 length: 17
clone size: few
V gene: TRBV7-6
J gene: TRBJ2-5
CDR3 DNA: TGTGCCAGCAGCTCTTATTCCGCCCCGACTAGCCAAGAGACCCAGTACTTC
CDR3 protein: CASSSYSAPTSQETQYF

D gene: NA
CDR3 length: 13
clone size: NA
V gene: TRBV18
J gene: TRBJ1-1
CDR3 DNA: TGTGCCAGCTCAGCGGGCCAGAACACTGAAGCTTTCTTT
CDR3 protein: CASSAGQNTEAFF

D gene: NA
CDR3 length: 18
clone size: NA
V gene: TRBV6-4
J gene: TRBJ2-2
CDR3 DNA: TGTGCCAGCAGTGACTCGTTTGCGGGGCCCGGGGGCACCGGGGAGCTGTTTTTT
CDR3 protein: CASSDSFAGPGGTGELFF

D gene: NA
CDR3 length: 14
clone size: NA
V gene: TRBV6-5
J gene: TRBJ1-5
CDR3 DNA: TGTGCCAGCAGTTACTCTGCAGGCCTGGAGCCCCAGCATTTT
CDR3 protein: CASSYSAGLEPQHF

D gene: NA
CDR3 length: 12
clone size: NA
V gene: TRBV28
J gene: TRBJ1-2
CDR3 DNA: TGTGCCAGCAGTTTATCCGCATTTGGCTACACCTTC
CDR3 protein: CASSLSAFGYTF

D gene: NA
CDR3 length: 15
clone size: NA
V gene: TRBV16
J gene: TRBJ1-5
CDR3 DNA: TGTGCCAGCAGCCAATCACAGAGTCGTGATCAGCCCCAGCATTTT
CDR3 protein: CASSQSQSRDQPQHF

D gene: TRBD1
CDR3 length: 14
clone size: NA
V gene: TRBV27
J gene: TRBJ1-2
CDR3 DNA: TGTGCCAGCAGTTTTGGGGACAGGGTCGGGGGCTACACCTTC
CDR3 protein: CASSFGDRVGGYTF

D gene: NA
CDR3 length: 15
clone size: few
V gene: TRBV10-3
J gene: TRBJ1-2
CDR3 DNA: TGTGCCATCAGACTAGGGACGTGGGGCAACTATGGCTACACCTTC
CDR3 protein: CAIRLGTWGNYGYTF

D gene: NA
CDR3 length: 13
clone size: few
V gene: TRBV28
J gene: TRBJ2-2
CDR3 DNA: TGTGCCAGCAGTCCCAGGGGTACCGGGGAGCTGTTTTTT
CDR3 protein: CASSPRGTGELFF

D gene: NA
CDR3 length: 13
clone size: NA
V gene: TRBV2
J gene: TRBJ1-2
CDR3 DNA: TGTGCCAGCAACCTCGGTCCTGCCTATGGCTACACCTTC
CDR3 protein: CASNLGPAYGYTF

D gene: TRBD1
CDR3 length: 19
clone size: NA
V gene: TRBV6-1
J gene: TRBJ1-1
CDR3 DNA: TGTGCCAGCAGTGAAGCGCTTCTCTATAGGGGGCTTCATCGTAGTGAAGCTTTCTTT
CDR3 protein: CASSEALLYRGLHRSEAFF

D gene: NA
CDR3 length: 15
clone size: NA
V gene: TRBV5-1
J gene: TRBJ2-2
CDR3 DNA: TGCGCCAGCAGCTTGGGCGGTGTTCCTGGAGGGGAGCTGTTTTTT
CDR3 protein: CASSLGGVPGGELFF

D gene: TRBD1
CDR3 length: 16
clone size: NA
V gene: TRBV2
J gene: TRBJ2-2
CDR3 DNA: TGTGCCAGCAGTGCCCTGGGGACAGTCGTCACCGGGGAGCTGTTTTTT
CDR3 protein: CASSALGTVVTGELFF

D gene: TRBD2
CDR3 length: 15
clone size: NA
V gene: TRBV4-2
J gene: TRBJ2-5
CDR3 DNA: TGTGCCAGCAGCCAAGAGGCGGGGGAGGCTAGGGCCCAGTACTTC
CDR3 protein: CASSQEAGEARAQYF

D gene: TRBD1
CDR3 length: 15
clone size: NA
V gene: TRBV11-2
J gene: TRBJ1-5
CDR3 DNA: TGTGCCAGCAGCTTAGACAGGGGGGGAAATCAGCCCCAGCATTTT
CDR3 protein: CASSLDRGGNQPQHF

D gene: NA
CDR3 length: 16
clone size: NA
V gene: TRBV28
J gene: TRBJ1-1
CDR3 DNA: TGTGCCAGCAGTCTTGGGGTCTTTACAGTGAACACTGAAGCTTTCTTT
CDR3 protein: CASSLGVFTVNTEAFF

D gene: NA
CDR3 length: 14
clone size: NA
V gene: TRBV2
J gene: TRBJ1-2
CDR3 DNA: TGTGCCAGCAACCCTGGGGGGTTTAACTATGGCTACACCTTC
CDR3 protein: CASNPGGFNYGYTF

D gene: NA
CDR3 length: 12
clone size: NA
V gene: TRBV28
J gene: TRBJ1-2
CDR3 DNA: TGTGCCAGCAGTCTCGATACAGGGGGCTACACCTTC
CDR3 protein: CASSLDTGGYTF

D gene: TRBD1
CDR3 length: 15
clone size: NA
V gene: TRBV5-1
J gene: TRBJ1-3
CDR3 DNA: TGCGCCAGCAGCTTGGGGGACAGGAGAGGAAACACCATATATTTT
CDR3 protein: CASSLGDRRGNTIYF

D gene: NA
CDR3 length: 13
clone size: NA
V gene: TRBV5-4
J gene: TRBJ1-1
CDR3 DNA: TGTGCCAGCAGCTGGGAAGTGAACACTGAAGCTTTCTTT
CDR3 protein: CASSWEVNTEAFF

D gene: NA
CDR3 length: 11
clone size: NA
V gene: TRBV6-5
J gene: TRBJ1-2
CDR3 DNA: TGTGCCAGCAGCCGGGGTAGCGGCTACACCTTC
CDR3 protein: CASSRGSGYTF

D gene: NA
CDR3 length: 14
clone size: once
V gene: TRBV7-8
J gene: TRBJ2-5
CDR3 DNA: TGTGCCAGCAGCTTTGACAGTAACCAAGAGACCCAGTACTTC
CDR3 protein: CASSFDSNQETQYF

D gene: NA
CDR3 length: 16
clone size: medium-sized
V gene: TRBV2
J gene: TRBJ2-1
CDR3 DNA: TGTGCCAGCAGAGCCCCCGGGACCCTAAAATACAATGAGCAGTTCTTC
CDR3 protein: CASRAPGTLKYNEQFF

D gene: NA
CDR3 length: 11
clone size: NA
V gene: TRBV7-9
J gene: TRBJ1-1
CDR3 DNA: TGTGCCAGCAGCACAGACACTGAAGCTTTCTTT
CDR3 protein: CASSTDTEAFF

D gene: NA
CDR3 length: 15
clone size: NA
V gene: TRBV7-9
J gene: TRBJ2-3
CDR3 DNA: TGTGCCAGCAGCTTCCAAGGTGGGACGGGAGATACGCAGTATTTT
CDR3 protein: CASSFQGGTGDTQYF

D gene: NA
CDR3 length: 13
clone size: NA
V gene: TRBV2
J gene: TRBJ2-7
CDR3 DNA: TGTGCCAGCAGTGATGAGGGGGTCCACGAGCAGTACTTC
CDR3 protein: CASSDEGVHEQYF

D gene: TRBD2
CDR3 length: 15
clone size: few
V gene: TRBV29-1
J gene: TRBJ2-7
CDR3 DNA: TGCAGCGTTGAAGCCTCCGGGACTAGCTACCCTGAGCAGTACTTC
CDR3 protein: CSVEASGTSYPEQYF

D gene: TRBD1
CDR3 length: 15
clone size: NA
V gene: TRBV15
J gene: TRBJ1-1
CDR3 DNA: TGTGCCACCGCAGCTCGGAAGACAGGGGAAACTGAAGCTTTCTTT
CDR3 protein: CATAARKTGETEAFF

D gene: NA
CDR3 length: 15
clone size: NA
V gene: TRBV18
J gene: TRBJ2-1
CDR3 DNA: TGTGCCAGCTCACAGGTTAGCCAGGGTGACAATGAGCAGTTCTTC
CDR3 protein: CASSQVSQGDNEQFF

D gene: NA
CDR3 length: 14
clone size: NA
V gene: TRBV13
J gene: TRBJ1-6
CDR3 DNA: TGTGCCAGCAGCTTTTACGGGGCGGATTCACCCCTCCACTTT
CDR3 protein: CASSFYGADSPLHF

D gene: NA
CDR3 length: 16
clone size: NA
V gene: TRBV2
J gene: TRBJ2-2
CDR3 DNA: TGTGCCAGCAGCCTTTCCGACAGGAGAAACACCGGGGAGCTGTTTTTT
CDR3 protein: CASSLSDRRNTGELFF

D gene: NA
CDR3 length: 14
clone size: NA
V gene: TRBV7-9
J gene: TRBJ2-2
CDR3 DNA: TGTGCCAGCAGCCCCCACCAGAGCACCGGGGAGCTGTTTTTT
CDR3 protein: CASSPHQSTGELFF

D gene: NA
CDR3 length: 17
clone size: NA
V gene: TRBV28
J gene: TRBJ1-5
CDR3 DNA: TGTGCCAGCAGTTTATACCGGGCTTATTATAGCAATCAGCCCCAGCATTTT
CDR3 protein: CASSLYRAYYSNQPQHF